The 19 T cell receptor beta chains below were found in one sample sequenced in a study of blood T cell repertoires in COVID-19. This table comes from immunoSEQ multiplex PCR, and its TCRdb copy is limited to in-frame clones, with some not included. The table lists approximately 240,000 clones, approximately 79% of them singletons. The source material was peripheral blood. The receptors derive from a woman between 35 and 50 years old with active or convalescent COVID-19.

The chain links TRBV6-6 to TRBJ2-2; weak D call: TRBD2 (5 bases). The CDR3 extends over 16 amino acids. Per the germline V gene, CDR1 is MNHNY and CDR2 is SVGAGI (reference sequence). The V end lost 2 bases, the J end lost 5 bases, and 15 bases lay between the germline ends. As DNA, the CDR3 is TGTGCCAGCAGTTACCCCCTTAGGGAGCGGACCGGGGAGCTGTTTTTT. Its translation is CASSYPLRERTGELFF.

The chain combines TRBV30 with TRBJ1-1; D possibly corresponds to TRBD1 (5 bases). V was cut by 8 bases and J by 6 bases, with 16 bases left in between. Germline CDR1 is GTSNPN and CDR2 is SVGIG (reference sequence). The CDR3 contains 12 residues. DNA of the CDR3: TGTGCCCGCAGCCGGGGGGGAGCTGAAGCTTTCTTT. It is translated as CARSRGGAEAFF.

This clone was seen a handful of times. The CDR3 region has the DNA TGTGCCAGTAGCCTTGGGACAGGGCGGGGCAATCAGCCCCAGCATTTT. Translating it yields CASSLGTGRGNQPQHF. The chain is built from TRBV19 and TRBJ1-5, with 9 bases identical to TRBD1. V was clipped by 6 bases and J by 2 bases; unmatched bases: 8. The CDR3 sequence is 16 residues long. Per the germline V gene, CDR1 is LNHDA and CDR2 is SQIVND (reference sequence).

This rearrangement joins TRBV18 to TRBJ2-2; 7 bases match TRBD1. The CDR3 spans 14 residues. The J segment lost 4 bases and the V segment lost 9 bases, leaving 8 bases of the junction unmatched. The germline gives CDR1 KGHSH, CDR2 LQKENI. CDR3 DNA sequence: TGTGCCAGTGACGACAGGGCGGGCACCGGGGAGCTGTTTTTT. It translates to CASDDRAGTGELFF.

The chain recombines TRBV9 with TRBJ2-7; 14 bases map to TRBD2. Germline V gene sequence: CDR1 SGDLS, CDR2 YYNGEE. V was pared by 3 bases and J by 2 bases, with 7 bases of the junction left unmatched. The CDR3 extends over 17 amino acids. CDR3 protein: CASSASTSGGVAYEQYF. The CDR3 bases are TGTGCCAGCAGCGCTTCGACTAGCGGGGGGGTTGCCTACGAGCAGTACTTC.

The CDR3 DNA reads as TGTGCCAGCAGCCCAGGGTCTAGCGGGGGGTACTACGAGCAGTACTTC. Residues: CASSPGSSGGYYEQYF. V is TRBV7-2 and J is TRBJ2-7, with 11 bases matching TRBD2. With V trimmed by 5 bases and J by 3 bases, 9 bases remained unmatched. Looked up from germline, CDR1 is SGHTA and CDR2 is FQGNSA. The CDR3 totals 16 residues.

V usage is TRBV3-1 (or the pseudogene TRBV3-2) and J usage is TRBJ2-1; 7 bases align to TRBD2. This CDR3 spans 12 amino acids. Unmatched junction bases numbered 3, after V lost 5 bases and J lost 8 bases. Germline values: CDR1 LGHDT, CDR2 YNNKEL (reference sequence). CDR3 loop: CASSIRGDEQFF. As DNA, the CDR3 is TGTGCCAGCAGCATACGGGGGGATGAGCAGTTCTTC.

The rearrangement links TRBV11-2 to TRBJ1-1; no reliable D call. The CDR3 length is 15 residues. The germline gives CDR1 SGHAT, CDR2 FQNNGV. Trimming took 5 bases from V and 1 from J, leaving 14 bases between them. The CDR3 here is CASSRLLVTNTEAFF. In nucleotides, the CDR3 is TGTGCCAGCAGCCGCCTCCTAGTCACGAACACTGAAGCTTTCTTT. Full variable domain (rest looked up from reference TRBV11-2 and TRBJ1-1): EAGVAQSPRYKIIEKRQSVAFWCNPISGHATLYWYQQILGQGPKLLIQFQNNGVVDDSQLPKDRFSAERLKGVDSTLKIQPAKLEDSAVYLCASSRLLVTNTEAFFGQGTRLTVV.

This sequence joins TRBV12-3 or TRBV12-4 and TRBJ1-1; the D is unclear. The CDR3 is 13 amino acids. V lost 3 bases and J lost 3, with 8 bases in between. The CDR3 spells CASSLTSYTEAFF. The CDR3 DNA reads TGTGCCAGCAGTTTGACTAGTTACACTGAAGCTTTCTTT.

CDR3 residues: CASSTGRRWAEAFF. The CDR3 coding sequence is TGTGCCAGCAGTACAGGACGCCGCTGGGCTGAAGCTTTCTTT. The chain recombines TRBV25-1 with TRBJ1-1; D may be TRBD1 (5 bases). Trimming removed 5 bases from V and 6 bases from J, with 16 bases in between. Germline loops: CDR1 MGHDK, CDR2 SYGVNS. This CDR3 comprises 14 residues. The whole variable domain, filled in from reference TRBV25-1 and TRBJ1-1, reads EADIYQTPRYLVIGTGKKITLECSQTMGHDKMYWYQQDPGMELHLIHYSYGVNSTEKGDLSSESTVSRIRTEHFPLTLESARPSHTSQYLCASSTGRRWAEAFFGQGTRLTVV.

The CDR3 loop reads CSASNRGSGANVLTF. The CDR3, as DNA: TGCAGTGCTAGTAACAGGGGCTCTGGGGCCAACGTCCTGACTTTC. The chain recombines TRBV20-1 with TRBJ2-6; 7 bases map to TRBD1. Germline lookup yields CDR1 DFQATT and CDR2 SNEGSKA (reference sequence). The CDR3 covers 15 residues. V shed 3 bases, J shed 0 bases, and the junction held 2 bases outside the gene matches.

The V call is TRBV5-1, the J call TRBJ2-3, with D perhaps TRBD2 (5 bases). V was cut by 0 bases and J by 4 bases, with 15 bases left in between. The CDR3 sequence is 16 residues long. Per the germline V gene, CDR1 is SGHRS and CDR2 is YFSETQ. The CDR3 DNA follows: TGCGCCAGCAGCTTGGCCGAATCGGGGTTGCCAGATACGCAGTATTTT. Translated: CASSLAESGLPDTQYF. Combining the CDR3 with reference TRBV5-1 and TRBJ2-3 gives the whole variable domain KAGVTQTPRYLIKTRGQQVTLSCSPISGHRSVSWYQQTPGQGLQFLFEYFSETQRNKGNFPGRFSGRQFSNSRSEMNVSTLELGDSALYLCASSLAESGLPDTQYFGPGTRLTVL.

CDR3: CASSTRAPTEQFF. In nucleotides, the CDR3 is TGTGCCAGCAGTACGAGGGCTCCGACTGAGCAGTTCTTC. The chain links TRBV7-9 to TRBJ2-1, with D possibly being TRBD2 (5 bases). The CDR3 covers 13 residues. Trimming pared 6 bases from V and 9 bases from J, leaving 15 bases between. CDR1 and CDR2 (germline): SEHNR, FQNEAQ (reference sequence).

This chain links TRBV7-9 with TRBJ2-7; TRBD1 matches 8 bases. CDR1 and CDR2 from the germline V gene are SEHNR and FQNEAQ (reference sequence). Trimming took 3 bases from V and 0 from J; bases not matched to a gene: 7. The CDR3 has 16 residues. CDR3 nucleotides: TGTGCCAGCAGCTTCTGGGGGACAGGTGACTCCTACGAGCAGTACTTC. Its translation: CASSFWGTGDSYEQYF.

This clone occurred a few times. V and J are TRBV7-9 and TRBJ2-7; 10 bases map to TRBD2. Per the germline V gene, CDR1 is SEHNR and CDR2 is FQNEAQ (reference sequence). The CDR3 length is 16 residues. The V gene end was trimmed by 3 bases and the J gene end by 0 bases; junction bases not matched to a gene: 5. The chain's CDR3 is CASSFSGGPNSYEQYF. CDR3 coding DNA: TGTGCCAGCAGCTTTAGCGGGGGGCCCAACTCCTACGAGCAGTACTTC.

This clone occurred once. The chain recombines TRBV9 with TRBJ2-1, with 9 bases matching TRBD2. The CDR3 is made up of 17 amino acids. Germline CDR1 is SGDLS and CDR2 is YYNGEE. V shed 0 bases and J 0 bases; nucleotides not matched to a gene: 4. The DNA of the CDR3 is TGTGCCAGCAGCGTAGGGGCGGGGGGGCCCTCCTACAATGAGCAGTTCTTC. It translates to CASSVGAGGPSYNEQFF.

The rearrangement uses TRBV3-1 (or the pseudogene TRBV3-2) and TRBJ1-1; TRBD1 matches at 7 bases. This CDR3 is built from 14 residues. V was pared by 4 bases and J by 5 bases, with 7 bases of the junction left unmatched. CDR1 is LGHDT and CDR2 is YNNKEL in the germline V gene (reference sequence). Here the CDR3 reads CASSPQGEVTEAFF. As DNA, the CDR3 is TGTGCCAGCAGCCCTCAGGGGGAGGTAACTGAAGCTTTCTTT.

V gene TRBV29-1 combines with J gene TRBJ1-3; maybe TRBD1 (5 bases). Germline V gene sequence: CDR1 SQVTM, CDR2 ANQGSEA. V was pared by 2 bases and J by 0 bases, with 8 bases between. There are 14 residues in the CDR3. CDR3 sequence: CSVESGNSGNTIYF. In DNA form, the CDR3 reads TGCAGCGTTGAATCAGGGAACTCTGGAAACACCATATATTTT.

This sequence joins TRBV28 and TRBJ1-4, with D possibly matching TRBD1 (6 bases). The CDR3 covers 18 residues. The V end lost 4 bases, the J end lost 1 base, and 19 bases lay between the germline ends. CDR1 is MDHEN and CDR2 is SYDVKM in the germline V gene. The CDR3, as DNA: TGTGCCAGCAGTTCTCCAAGGGGGACCTTTGGAACTAATGAAAAACTGTTTTTT. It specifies CASSSPRGTFGTNEKLFF. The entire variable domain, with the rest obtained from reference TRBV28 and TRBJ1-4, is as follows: DVKVTQSSRYLVKRTGEKVFLECVQDMDHENMFWYRQDPGLGLRLIYFSYDVKMKEKGDIPEGYSVSREKKERFSLILESASTNQTSMYLCASSSPRGTFGTNEKLFFGSGTQLSVL.